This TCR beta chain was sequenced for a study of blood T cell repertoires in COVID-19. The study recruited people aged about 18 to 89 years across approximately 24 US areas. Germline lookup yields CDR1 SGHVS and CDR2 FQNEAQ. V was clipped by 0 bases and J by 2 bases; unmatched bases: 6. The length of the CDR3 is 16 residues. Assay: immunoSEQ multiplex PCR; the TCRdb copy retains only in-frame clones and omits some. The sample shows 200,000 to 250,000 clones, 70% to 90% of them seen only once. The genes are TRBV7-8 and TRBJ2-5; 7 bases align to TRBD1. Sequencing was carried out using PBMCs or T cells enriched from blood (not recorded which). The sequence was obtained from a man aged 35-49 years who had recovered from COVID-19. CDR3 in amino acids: CASSLATGWGQETQYF. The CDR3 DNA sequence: TGTGCCAGCAGCTTAGCGACAGGGTGGGGACAAGAGACCCAGTACTTC. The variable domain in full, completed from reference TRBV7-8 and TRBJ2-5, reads GAGVSQSPRYKVAKRGQDVALRCDPISGHVSLFWYQQALGQGPEFLTYFQNEAQLDKSGLPSDRFFAERPEGSVSTLKIQRTQQEDSAVYLCASSLATGWGQETQYFGPGTRLLVL.